This TCR beta chain was sequenced during a study of blood T cell repertoires in COVID-19. Trimming at V came to 3 bases and at J to 1 base, leaving 7 bases not matched to a gene. Per germline, CDR1 SGHVS and CDR2 FNYEAQ. CDR3 length equals 17 residues. Residents of around 24 US areas, aged roughly 18 to 89 years, made up the participants. Original data processing: Nucleated cell counts were estimated from reference gene primer amplification. Here immunoSEQ multiplex PCR was the method, and the copy in TCRdb shows in-frame clones only, minus some. V, J and clone size are those of that table, while D and trimming were read from the DNA. The profile shows some 270,000 clones, approximately 85% of them singletons.

Sequencing input: PBMCs or T cells enriched from blood (not recorded which). The receptor's source is a woman aged 25-40 years who had recovered from COVID-19. This chain connects TRBV7-6 to TRBJ1-2; 11 bases are shared with TRBD1. The CDR3 region is CASSFGGQGVINYGYTF. CDR3 coding DNA: TGTGCCAGCAGCTTTGGGGGACAGGGGGTGATTAACTATGGCTACACCTTC. Combining the CDR3 with reference TRBV7-6 and TRBJ1-2 gives the whole variable domain GAGVSQSPRYKVTKRGQDVALRCDPISGHVSLYWYRQALGQGPEFLTYFNYEAQQDKSGLPNDRFSAERPEGSISTLTIQRTEQRDSAMYRCASSFGGQGVINYGYTFGSGTRLTVV.